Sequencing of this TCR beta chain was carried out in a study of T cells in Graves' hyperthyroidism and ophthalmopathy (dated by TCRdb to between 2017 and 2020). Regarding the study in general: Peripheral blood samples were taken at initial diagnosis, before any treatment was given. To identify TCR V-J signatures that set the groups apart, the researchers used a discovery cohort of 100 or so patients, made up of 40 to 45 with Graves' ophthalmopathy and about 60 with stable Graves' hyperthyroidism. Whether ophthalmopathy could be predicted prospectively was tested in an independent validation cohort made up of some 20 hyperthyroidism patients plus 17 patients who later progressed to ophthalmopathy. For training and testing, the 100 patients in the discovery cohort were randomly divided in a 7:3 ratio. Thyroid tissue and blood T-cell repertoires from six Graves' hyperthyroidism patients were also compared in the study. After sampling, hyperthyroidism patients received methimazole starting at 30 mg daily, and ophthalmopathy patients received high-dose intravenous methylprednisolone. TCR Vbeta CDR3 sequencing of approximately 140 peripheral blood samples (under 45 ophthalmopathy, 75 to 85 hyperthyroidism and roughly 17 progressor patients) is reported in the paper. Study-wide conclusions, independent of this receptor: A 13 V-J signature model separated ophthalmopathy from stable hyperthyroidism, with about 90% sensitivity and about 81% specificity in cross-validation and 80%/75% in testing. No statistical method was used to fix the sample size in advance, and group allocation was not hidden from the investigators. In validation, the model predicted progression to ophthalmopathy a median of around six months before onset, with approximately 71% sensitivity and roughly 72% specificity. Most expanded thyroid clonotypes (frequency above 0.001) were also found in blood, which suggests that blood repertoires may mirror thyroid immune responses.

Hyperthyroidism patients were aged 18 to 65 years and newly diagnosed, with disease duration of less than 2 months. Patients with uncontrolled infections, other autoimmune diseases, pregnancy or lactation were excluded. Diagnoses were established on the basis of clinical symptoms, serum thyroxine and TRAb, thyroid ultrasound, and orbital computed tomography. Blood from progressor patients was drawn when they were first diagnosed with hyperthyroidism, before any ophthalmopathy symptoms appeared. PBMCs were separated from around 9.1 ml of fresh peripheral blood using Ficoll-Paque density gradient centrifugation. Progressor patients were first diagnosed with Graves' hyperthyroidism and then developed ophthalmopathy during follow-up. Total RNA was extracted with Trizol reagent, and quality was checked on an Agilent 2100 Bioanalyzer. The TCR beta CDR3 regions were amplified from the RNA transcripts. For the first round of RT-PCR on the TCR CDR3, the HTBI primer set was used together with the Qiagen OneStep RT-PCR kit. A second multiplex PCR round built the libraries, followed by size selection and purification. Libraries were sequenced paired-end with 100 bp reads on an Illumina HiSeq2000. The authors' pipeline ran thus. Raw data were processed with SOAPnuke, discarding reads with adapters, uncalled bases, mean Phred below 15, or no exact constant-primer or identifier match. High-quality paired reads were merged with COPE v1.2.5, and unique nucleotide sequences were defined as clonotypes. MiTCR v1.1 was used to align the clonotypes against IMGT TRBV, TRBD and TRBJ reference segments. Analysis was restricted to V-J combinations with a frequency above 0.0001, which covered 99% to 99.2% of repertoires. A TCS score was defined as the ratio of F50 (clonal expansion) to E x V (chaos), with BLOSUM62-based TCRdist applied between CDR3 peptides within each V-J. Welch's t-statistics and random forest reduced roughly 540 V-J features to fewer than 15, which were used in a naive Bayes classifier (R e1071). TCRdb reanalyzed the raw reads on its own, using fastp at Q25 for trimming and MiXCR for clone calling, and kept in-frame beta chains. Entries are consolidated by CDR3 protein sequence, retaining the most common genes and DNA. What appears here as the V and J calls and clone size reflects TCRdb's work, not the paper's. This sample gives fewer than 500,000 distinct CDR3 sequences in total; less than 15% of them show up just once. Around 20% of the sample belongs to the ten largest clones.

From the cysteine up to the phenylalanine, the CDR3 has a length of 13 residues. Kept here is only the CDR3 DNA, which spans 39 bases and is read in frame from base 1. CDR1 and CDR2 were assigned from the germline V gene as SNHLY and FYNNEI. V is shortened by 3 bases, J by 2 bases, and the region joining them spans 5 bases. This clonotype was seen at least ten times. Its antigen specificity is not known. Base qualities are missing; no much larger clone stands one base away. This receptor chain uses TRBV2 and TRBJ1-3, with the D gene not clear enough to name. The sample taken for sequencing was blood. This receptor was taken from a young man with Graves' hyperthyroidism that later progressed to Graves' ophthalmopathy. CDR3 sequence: CASSELTGNTIYF. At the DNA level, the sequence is TGTGCCAGCAGTGAGTTGACTGGAAACACCATATATTTT.